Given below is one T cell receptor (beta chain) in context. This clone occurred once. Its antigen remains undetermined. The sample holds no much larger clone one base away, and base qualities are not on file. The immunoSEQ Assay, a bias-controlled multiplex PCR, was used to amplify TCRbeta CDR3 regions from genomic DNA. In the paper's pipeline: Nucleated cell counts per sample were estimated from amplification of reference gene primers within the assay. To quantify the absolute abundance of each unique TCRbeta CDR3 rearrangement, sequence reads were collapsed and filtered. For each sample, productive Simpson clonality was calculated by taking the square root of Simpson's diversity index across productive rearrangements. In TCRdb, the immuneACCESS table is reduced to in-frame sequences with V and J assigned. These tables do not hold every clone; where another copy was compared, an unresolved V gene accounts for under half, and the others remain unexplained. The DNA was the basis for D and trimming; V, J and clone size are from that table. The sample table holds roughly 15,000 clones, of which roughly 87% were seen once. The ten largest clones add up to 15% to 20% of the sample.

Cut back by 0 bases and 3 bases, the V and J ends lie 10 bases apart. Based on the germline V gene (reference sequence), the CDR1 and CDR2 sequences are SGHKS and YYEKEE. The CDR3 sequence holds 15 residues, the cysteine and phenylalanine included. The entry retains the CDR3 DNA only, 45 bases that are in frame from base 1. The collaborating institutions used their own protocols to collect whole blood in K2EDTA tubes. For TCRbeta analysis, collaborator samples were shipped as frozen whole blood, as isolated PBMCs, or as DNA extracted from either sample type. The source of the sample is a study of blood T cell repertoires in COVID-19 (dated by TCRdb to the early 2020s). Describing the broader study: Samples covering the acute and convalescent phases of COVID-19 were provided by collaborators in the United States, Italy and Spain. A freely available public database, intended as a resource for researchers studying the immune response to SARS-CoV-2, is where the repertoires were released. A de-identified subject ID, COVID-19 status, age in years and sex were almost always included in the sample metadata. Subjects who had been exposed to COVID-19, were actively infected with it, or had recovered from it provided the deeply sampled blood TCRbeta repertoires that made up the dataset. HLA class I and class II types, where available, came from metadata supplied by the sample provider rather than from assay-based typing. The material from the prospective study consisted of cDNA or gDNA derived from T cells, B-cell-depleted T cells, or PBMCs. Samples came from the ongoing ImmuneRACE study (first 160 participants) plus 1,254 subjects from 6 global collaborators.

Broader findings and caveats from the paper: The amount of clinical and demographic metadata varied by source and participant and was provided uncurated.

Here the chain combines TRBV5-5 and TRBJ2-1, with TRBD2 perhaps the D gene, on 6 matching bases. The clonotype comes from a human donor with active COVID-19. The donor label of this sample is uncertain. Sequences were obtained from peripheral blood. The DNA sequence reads TGTGCCAGCAGCTTGGCATTAGCGGACTACAATGAGCAGTTCTTC. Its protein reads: CASSLALADYNEQFF.